A selection of T cell receptor beta chains follows, all from one sample in a study of Ad26.COV2.S vaccination and SARS-CoV-2 variants. Clones were sequenced by immunoSEQ multiplex PCR, and TCRdb holds only the in-frame ones, with some missing. The sample carries more than 300,000 clones, approximately 80% recorded once. Sequencing was performed on peripheral blood, taken in a trial of Ad26.COV2.S vaccine versus placebo. Receptor source: a person between 18 and 65 years old who received the Ad26.COV2.S COVID-19 vaccine or a placebo. CDR3s leave out the opening cysteine and the closing phenylalanine or tryptophan.

V gene: TRBV6-5; CDR3 protein: ASTPPRSYNEQF
V gene: TRBV28; CDR3 protein: ASSIPSNQPQH
V gene: TRBV7-4; CDR3 protein: ASSFPGQCATNEKLF
V gene: TRBV5-8; CDR3 protein: ASSPGQGSYSPLH
V gene: TRBV28; CDR3 protein: ASSLLAGDYNEQF
V gene: TRBV7-8; CDR3 protein: ASSLRTGSTYEQY
V gene: TRBV19; CDR3 protein: ASKAGNTIY
V gene: TRBV5-1; CDR3 protein: ASSLGGPEAF
V gene: TRBV19; CDR3 protein: ASSRPGQSYYEQY
V gene: TRBV2; CDR3 protein: ASTAESKNIQY
V gene: TRBV5-1; CDR3 protein: ASSPFLQGDEQY
V gene: TRBV5-1; CDR3 protein: ASSEPGGYGYT
V gene: TRBV7-2; CDR3 protein: ASSATRETQY
V gene: TRBV5-4; CDR3 protein: ASSTGTPNTEAF
V gene: TRBV6-5; CDR3 protein: ASIRSSNTGELF
V gene: TRBV28; CDR3 protein: ASFWRYYGYT
V gene: TRBV9; CDR3 protein: ASSAGGGAFEQF
V gene: TRBV27; CDR3 protein: ASSLSGDRAQPQH
V gene: TRBV2; CDR3 protein: ASSRWVGGTNSPLH
V gene: TRBV29-1; CDR3 protein: SVEDGVGGAVTDTQY
V gene: TRBV11-2; CDR3 protein: ASSYDRANYGYT
V gene: TRBV2; CDR3 protein: ASGGNTIY